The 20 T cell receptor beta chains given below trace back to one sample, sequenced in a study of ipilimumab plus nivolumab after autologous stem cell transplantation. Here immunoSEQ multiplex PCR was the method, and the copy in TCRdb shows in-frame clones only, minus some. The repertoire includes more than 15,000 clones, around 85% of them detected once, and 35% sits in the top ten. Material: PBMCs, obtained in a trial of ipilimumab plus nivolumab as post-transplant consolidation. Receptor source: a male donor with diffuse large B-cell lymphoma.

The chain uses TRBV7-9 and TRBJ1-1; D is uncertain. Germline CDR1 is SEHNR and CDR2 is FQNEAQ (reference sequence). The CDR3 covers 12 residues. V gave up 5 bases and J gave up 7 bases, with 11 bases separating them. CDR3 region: CASSTTRGEAFF. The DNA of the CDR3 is TGTGCCAGCAGCACCACTCGGGGTGAAGCTTTCTTT.

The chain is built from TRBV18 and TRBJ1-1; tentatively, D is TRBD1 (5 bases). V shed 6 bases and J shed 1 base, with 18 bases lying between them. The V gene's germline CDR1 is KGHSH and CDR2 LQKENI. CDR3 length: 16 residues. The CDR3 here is CASSPRVGLRNTEAFF. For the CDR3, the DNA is TGTGCCAGCTCCCCCAGGGTCGGACTTCGGAACACTGAAGCTTTCTTT.

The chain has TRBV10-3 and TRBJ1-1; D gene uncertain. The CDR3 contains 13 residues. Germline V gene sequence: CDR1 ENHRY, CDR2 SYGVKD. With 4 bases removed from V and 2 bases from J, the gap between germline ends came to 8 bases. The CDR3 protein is CAISADFNTEAFF. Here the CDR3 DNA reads TGTGCCATCAGTGCGGATTTTAACACTGAAGCTTTCTTT.

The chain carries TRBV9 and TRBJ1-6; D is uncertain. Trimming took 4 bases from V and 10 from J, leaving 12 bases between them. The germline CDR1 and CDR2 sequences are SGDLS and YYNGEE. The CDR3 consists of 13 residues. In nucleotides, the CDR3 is TGTGCCAGCAGCCCCCTCCCTGGCTCACCCCTCCACTTT. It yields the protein CASSPLPGSPLHF. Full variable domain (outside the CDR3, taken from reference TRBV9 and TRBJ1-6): DSGVTQTPKHLITATGQRVTLRCSPRSGDLSVYWYQQSLDQGLQFLIQYYNGEERAKGNILERFSAQQFPDLHSELNLSSLELGDSALYFCASSPLPGSPLHFGNGTRLTVT.

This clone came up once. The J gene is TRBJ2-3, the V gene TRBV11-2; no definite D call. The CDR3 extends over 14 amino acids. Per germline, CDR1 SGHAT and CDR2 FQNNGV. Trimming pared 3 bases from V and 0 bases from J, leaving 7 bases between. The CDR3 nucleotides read TGTGCCAGCAGCTTGTTTAGTAGCACAGATACGCAGTATTTT. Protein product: CASSLFSSTDTQYF.

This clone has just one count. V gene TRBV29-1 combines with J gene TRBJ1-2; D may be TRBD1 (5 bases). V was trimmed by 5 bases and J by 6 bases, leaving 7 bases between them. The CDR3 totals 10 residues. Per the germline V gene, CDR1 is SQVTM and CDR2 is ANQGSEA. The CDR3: CSVSGNGYTF. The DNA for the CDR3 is TGCAGCGTTTCAGGGAATGGCTACACCTTC.

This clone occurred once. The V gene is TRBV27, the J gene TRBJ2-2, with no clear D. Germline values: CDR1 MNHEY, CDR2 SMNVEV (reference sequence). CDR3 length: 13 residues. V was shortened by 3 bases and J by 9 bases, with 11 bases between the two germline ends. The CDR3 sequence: CASSFGGSRELFF. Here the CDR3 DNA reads TGTGCCAGCAGTTTTGGTGGGTCCCGGGAGCTGTTTTTT.

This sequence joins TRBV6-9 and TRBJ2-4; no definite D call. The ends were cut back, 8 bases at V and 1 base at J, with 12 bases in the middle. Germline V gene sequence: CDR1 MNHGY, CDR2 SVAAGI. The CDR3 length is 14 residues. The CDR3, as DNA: TGTGCCAGCTCCAATTTGGGGGCCAAAAACATTCAGTACTTC. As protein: CASSNLGAKNIQYF.

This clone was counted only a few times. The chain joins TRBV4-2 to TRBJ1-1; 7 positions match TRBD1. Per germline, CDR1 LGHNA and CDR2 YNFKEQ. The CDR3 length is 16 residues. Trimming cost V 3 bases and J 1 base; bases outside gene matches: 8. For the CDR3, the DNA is TGTGCCAGCAGCCATTTTTCCGGGACAGCGAACACTGAAGCTTTCTTT. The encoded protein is CASSHFSGTANTEAFF.

The CDR3 here is CASSVGISSYEQYF. The DNA of the CDR3 is TGTGCCAGCAGCGTAGGTATCAGCAGCTACGAGCAGTACTTC. This chain joins TRBV9 and TRBJ2-7; no definite D call. This CDR3 spans 14 amino acids. The V end lost 0 bases, the J end lost 3 bases, and 10 bases lay between the germline ends. Per the germline V gene, CDR1 is SGDLS and CDR2 is YYNGEE.

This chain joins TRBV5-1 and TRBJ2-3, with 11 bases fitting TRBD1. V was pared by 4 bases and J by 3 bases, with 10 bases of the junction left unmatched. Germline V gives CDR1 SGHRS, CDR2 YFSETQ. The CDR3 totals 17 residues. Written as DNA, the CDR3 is TGCGCCAGCAGCCGGGACAGGGGGACGTTAGGGACAGATACGCAGTATTTT. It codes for CASSRDRGTLGTDTQYF. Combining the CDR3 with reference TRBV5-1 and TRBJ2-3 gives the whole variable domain KAGVTQTPRYLIKTRGQQVTLSCSPISGHRSVSWYQQTPGQGLQFLFEYFSETQRNKGNFPGRFSGRQFSNSRSEMNVSTLELGDSALYLCASSRDRGTLGTDTQYFGPGTRLTVL.

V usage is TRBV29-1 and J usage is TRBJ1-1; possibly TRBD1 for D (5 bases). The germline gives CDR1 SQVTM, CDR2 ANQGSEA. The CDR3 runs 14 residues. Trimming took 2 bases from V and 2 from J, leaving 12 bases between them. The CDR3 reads CSVEIRQSNTEAFF. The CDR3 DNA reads TGCAGCGTTGAAATAAGACAGAGTAACACTGAAGCTTTCTTT.

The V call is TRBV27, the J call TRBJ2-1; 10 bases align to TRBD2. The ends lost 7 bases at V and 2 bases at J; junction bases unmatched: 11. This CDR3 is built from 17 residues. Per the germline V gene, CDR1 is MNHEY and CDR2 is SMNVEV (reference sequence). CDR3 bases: TGTGCCAGCACCCACGGAGTAGCGGGAGGACCCTACAATGAGCAGTTCTTC. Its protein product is CASTHGVAGGPYNEQFF.

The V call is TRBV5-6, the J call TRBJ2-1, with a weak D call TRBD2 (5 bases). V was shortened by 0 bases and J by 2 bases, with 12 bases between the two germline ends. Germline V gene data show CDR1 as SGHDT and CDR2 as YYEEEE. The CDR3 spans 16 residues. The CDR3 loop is CASSLVDGGPYNEQFF. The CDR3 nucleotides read TGTGCCAGCAGCTTGGTCGACGGAGGACCCTACAATGAGCAGTTCTTC.

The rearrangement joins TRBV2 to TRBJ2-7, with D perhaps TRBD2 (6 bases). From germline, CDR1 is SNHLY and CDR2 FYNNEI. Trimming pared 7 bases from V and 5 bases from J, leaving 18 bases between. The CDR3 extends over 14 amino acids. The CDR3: CASKGFLLAHEQYF. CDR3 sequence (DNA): TGTGCCAGCAAGGGGTTCCTACTAGCCCACGAGCAGTACTTC.

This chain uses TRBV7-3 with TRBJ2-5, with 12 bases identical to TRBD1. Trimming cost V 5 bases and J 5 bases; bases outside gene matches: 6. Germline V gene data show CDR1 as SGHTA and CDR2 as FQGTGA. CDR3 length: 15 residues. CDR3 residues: CASSPGTGGAETQYF. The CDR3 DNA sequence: TGTGCCAGCAGCCCCGGGACAGGGGGCGCGGAGACCCAGTACTTC. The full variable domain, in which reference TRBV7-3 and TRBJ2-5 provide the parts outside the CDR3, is GAGVSQTPSNKVTEKGKYVELRCDPISGHTALYWYRQSLGQGPEFLIYFQGTGAADDSGLPNDRFFAVRPEGSVSTLKIQRTERGDSAVYLCASSPGTGGAETQYFGPGTRLLVL.

CDR3 sequence reads: CAGGTSGMNEQFF. CDR3 DNA sequence: TGTGCCGGCGGGACTAGCGGGATGAATGAGCAGTTCTTC. The rearrangement links TRBV30 to TRBJ2-1; TRBD2 matches at 13 bases. J lost 7 bases, V lost 8 bases, and 5 bases had no gene match. This CDR3 region has 13 residues. CDR1 is GTSNPN, CDR2 SVGIG, per germline (reference sequence).

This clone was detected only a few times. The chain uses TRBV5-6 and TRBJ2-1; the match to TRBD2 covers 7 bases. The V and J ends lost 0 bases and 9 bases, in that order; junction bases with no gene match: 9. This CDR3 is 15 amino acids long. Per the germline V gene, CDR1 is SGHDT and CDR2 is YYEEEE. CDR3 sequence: CASSLETSPRAEQFF. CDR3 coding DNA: TGTGCCAGCAGCTTGGAGACTAGCCCCCGTGCTGAGCAGTTCTTC.

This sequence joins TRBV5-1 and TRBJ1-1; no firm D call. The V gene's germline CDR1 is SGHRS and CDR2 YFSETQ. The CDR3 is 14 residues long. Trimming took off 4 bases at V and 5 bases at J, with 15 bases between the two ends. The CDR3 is CASSTGELLTEAFF. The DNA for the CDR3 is TGCGCCAGCAGCACTGGGGAACTTTTGACTGAAGCTTTCTTT.

DNA of the CDR3: TGTGCCAGCAGCTTAGACGCCGGTGCCCAAGAGACCCAGTACTTC. Its protein product is CASSLDAGAQETQYF. The chain joins TRBV11-2 to TRBJ2-5; D uncertain. Germline loops: CDR1 SGHAT, CDR2 FQNNGV. V was trimmed by 0 bases and J by 1 base, leaving 9 bases between them. CDR3 length: 15 residues.